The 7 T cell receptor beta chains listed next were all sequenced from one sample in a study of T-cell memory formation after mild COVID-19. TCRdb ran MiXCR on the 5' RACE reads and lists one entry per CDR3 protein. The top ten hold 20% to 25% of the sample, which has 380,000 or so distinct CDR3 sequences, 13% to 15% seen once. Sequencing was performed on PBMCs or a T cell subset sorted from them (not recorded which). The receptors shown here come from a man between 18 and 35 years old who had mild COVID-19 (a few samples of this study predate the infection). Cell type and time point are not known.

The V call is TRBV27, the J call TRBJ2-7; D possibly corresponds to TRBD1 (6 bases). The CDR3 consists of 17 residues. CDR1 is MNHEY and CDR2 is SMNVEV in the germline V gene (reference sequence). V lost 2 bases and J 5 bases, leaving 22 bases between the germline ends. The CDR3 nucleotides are TGTGCCAGCAGTTTAAGGGGACACCGCTTGAGGGGGAACGAGCAGTACGTC. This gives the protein CASSLRGHRLRGNEQYV.

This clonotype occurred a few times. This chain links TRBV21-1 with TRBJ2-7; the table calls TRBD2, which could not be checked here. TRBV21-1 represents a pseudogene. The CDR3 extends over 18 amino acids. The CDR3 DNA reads TGTGCCAGCAGCAAAAGAGGGGTTAGGGGAGACGAACCGTACGAGCAGTACGTC. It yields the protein CASSKRGVRGDEPYEQYV.

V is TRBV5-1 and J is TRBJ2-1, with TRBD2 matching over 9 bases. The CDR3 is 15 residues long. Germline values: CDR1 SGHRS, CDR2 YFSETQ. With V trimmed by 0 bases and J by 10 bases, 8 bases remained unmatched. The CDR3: CASSLAAGGPREQFF. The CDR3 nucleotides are TGCGCCAGCAGCTTGGCGGCGGGGGGGCCGAGAGAGCAGTTCTTC.

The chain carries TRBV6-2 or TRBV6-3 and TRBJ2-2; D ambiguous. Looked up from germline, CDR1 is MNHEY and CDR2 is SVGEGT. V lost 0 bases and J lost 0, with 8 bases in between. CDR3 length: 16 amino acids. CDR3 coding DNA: TGTGCCAGCAGTTACTCGAAGCCGACGAACACCGGGGAGCTGTTTTTT. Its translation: CASSYSKPTNTGELFF.

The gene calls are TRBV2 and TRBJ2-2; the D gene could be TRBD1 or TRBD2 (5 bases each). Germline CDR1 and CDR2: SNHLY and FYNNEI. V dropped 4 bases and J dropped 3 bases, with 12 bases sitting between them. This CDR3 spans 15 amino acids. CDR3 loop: CASSGWDRDTGELFF. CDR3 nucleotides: TGTGCCAGCAGTGGATGGGACCGCGACACCGGGGAGCTGTTTTTT.

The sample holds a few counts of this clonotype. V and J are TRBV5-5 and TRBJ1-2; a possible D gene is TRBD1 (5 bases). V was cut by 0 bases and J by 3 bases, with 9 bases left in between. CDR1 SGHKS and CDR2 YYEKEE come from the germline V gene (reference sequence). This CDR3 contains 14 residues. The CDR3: CASSLGGEYYGYTF. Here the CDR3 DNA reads TGTGCCAGCAGCTTGGGAGGGGAGTACTATGGCTACACCTTC.

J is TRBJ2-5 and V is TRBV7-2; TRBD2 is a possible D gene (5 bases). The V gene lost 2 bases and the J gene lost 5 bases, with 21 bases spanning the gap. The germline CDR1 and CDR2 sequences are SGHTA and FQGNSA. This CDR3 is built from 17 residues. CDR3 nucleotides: TGTGCCAGCAGCTTAATCAGCTCCGGACTCCCGAAGGAGACCCAGTACTTC. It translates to CASSLISSGLPKETQYF.